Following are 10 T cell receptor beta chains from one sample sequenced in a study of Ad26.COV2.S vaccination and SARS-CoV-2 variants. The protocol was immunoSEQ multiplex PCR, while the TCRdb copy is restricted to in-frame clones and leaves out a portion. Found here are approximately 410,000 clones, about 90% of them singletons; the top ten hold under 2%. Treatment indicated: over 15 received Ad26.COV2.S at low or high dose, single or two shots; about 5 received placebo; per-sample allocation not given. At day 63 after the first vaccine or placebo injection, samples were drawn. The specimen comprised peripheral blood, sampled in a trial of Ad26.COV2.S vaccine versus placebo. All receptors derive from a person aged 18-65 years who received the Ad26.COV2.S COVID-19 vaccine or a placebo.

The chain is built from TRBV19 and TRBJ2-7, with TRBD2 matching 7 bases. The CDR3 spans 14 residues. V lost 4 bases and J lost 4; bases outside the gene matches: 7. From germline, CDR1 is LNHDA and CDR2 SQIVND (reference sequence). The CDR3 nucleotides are TGTGCCAGTAGTAGGCGGGGGAACGATTACGAGCAGTACTTC. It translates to CASSRRGNDYEQYF.

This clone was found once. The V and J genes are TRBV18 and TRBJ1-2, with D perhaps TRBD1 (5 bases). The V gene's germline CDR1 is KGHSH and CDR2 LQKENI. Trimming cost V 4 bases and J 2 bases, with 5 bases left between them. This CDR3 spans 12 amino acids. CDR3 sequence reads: CASSQGNYGYTF. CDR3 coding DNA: TGTGCCAGCTCACAGGGGAACTATGGCTACACCTTC.

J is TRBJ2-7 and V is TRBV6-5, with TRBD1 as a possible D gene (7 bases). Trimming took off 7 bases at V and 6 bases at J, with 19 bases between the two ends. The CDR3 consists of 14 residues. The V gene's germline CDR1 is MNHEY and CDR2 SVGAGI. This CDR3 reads CASTRGRGVGEQYF. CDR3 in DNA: TGTGCCAGCACCCGCGGCAGGGGGGTCGGCGAGCAGTACTTC.

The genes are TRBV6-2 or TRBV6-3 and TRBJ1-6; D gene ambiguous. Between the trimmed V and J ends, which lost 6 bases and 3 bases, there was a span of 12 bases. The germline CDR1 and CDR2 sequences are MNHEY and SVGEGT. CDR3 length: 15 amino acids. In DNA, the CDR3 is TGTGCCAGCAGCCCCGCGGGAGGCTATAATTCACCCCTCCACTTT. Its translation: CASSPAGGYNSPLHF.

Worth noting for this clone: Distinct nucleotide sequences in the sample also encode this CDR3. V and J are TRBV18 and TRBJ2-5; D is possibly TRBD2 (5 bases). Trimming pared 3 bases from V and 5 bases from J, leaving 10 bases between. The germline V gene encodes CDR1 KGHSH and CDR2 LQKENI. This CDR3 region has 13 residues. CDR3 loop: CASSPGVGETQYF. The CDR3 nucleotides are TGTGCCAGCTCACCCGGGGTAGGGGAGACCCAGTACTTC. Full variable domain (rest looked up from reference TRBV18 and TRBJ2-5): NAGVMQNPRHLVRRRGQEARLRCSPMKGHSHVYWYRQLPEEGLKFMVYLQKENIIDESGMPKERFSAEFPKEGPSILRIQQVVRGDSAAYFCASSPGVGETQYFGPGTRLLVL.

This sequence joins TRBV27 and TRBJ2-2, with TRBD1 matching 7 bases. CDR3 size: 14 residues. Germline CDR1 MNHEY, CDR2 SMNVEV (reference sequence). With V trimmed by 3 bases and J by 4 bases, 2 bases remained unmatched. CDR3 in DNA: TGTGCCAGCAGTTTTTACAGGGGCACCGGGGAGCTGTTTTTT. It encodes CASSFYRGTGELFF.

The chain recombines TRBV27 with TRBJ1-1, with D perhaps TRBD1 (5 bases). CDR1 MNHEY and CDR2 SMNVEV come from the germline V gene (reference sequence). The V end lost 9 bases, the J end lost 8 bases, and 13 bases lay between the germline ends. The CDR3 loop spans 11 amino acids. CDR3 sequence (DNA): TGTGCCAGTTCGACATGGGGGGAAGCTTTCTTT. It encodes CASSTWGEAFF.

The CDR3, as DNA: TGTGCCAGCAGTTATGAATTGTGGACAGGGATCAATCAGCCCCAGCATTTT. This translates into CASSYELWTGINQPQHF. The rearrangement links TRBV6-2 or TRBV6-3 to TRBJ1-5; 8 positions agree with TRBD1. The CDR3 extends over 17 amino acids. V gave up 3 bases and J gave up 3 bases; unmatched junction bases: 10. CDR1 MNHEY and CDR2 SVGEGT come from the germline V gene.

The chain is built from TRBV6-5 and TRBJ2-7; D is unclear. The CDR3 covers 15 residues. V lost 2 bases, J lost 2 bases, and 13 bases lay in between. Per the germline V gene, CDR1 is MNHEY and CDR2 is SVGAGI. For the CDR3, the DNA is TGTGCCAGCAGTTACACTCAACAAACCCCCTACGAGCAGTACTTC. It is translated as CASSYTQQTPYEQYF.

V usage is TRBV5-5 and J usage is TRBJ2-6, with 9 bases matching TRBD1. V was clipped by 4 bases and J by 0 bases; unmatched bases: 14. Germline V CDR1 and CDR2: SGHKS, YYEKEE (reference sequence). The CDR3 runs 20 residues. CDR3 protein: CASSLRDRENVVSGANVLTF. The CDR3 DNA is TGTGCCAGCAGCCTCCGGGACAGGGAGAATGTGGTCTCTGGGGCCAACGTCCTGACTTTC. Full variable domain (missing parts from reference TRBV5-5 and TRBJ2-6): DAGVTQSPTHLIKTRGQQVTLRCSPISGHKSVSWYQQVLGQGPQFIFQYYEKEERGRGNFPDRFSARQFPNYSSELNVNALLLGDSALYLCASSLRDRENVVSGANVLTFGAGSRLTVL.